This T cell receptor (beta chain) came from a study of Tregs in tolerant kidney transplant recipients. General study points: In tolerant patients, donor-specific Tregs outgrew total Tregs, suggesting antigen-driven expansion.

Trimming took 6 bases from V and 8 from J; bases not matched to a gene: 8. The CDR3 runs to 15 residues. Germline V lookup: CDR1 KGHSH, CDR2 LQKENI. The data were produced by immunoSEQ multiplex PCR, yet TCRdb's version contains in-frame clones alone and is incomplete. Of 84,000 or so clones in the sample, under 95% were seen once. Related graft donors supplied nonmyeloablative bone marrow transplants, and mixed chimerism was transient. CD4+CD25+CD127- Tregs, CD4+CD25- non-Tregs, CD4 and CD8 cells were sorted. Comments on this clone: Its specificity is unknown. Other nucleotide sequences in the sample specify the same CDR3.

The TCR originated in a human patient who received a combined kidney and bone marrow transplant. Certain T cells may be donor cells from the graft. V is TRBV18 and J is TRBJ1-6; 9 nucleotides line up with TRBD1. The sample consisted of CD4+ T cells from blood (PBMCs), taken 12 months after the transplant. The CDR3 sequence: CASSSLDRGDSPLHF. The CDR3 DNA sequence: TGTGCCAGCTCTTCCCTGGACAGGGGTGATTCACCCCTCCACTTT.